This T cell receptor beta chain stems from a study of Graves' ophthalmopathy and Graves' hyperthyroidism. Excluded: other autoimmune disease, uncontrolled infection, pregnancy or lactation. The authors amplified TCR beta CDR3 regions from RNA transcripts. An opening RT-PCR round employed HTBI primers and preceded a second-round multiplex PCR. TCRdb reprocessed the multiplex PCR reads with MiXCR, giving one entry per CDR3 protein. The sample carries some 160,000 distinct CDR3 sequences, around 40% recorded once. This clonotype has more than one count but fewer than ten. This CDR3 is built from 12 residues. Between the trimmed V and J ends, which lost 5 bases and 3 bases, there was a span of 8 bases. Germline CDR1 is SGHTA and CDR2 is FQGNSA.

This chain joins TRBV7-2 and TRBJ2-7, with D possibly being TRBD1 (5 bases). The TCR was taken from a man between 25 and 39 years old with Graves' ophthalmopathy. What was sequenced was peripheral blood. The CDR3 DNA is TGTGCCAGCAGCCACCAGGGCTACGAGCAGTACTTC. As protein: CASSHQGYEQYF.